The entry that follows covers one TCR beta chain sequence. As yet, its antigen is unknown. These data belong to a study of regulatory dendritic cells for organ transplantation. Study-level points and caveats: Resting memory CD8+ T cells held the most alloreactive clonotypes.

Repertoires were generated with immunoSEQ multiplex PCR, while TCRdb's copy carries only in-frame clones and drops some. The table records 20,000 to 25,000 clones, roughly 87% of them present only once. CFSE-labeled sorted T cells met regulatory or mature dendritic cells for approximately 5 days. The length of the CDR3 is 15 residues. Germline values: CDR1 KGHSH, CDR2 LQKENI. Trimming took off 2 bases at V and 1 base at J, with 8 bases between the two ends. J is TRBJ2-2 and V is TRBV18; D call uncertain. Sequencing used naive CD4+ T cells from blood cultured with dendritic cells. The subset here: CD45RA+ naive T cells. The receptor's source is a human donor in good health. CDR3 residues: CASSPAPRNTGELFF. CDR3 nucleotides: TGTGCCAGCTCACCAGCTCCGAGGAACACCGGGGAGCTGTTTTTT.